These 17 T cell receptor beta chains were all obtained from the same sample, sequenced in a study of blood T cell repertoires in COVID-19. The protocol was immunoSEQ multiplex PCR, while the TCRdb copy is restricted to in-frame clones and leaves out a portion. The sample yields about 270,000 clones, about 89% seen once. The specimen was PBMCs or T cells enriched from blood (not recorded which). Receptors were obtained from a woman between 18 and 29 years old who had recovered from COVID-19.

V and J are TRBV10-1 and TRBJ1-2; D unclear. Per the germline V gene, CDR1 is WNHNN and CDR2 is SYGVQD (reference sequence). V was shortened by 3 bases and J by 3 bases, with 8 bases between the two germline ends. The CDR3 has 13 amino acids. CDR3 sequence: CASSDERDYGYTF. CDR3 DNA sequence: TGCGCCAGCAGTGACGAGAGGGACTATGGCTACACCTTC.

The chain joins TRBV5-1 to TRBJ1-6, with D perhaps matching TRBD1 (5 bases). The germline CDR1 and CDR2 sequences are SGHRS and YFSETQ. V gave up 0 bases and J gave up 7 bases, with 14 bases separating them. This CDR3 is built from 16 residues. The CDR3 coding sequence is TGCGCCAGCAGCTTGGTCTGGGGGGTTAGAAATTCACCCCTCCACTTT. Amino acid sequence: CASSLVWGVRNSPLHF.

The J gene is TRBJ2-2, the V gene TRBV10-1; TRBD2 is a possible D gene (5 bases). In germline, CDR1 is WNHNN, CDR2 SYGVQD (reference sequence). This CDR3 is 19 amino acids long. Trimming removed 3 bases from V and 0 bases from J, with 20 bases in between. The CDR3 loop is CASSDSPGRPGSNTGELFF. The CDR3 DNA follows: TGCGCCAGCAGTGATTCTCCTGGCAGGCCGGGATCGAACACCGGGGAGCTGTTTTTT.

The chain combines TRBV4-3 with TRBJ2-7, with 10 bases matching TRBD1. V lost 5 bases, J lost 4 bases, and 11 bases stayed unmatched. From germline, CDR1 is LGHNA and CDR2 YSLEER. This CDR3 comprises 16 residues. For the CDR3, the DNA is TGCGCCAGCAGCTACTCCGGGACAGGGGAGGGATACGAGCAGTACTTC. Protein product: CASSYSGTGEGYEQYF.

A single count supports this clone. This chain connects TRBV4-3 to TRBJ1-2; D might be TRBD1 (5 bases). The CDR3 totals 16 residues. Per the germline V gene, CDR1 is LGHNA and CDR2 is YSLEER. V was clipped by 0 bases and J by 4 bases, with 15 bases between them. The CDR3: CASSQDSVTGPYGYTF. CDR3 nucleotide sequence: TGCGCCAGCAGCCAAGATTCGGTTACAGGACCCTATGGCTACACCTTC.

This chain uses TRBV12-5 with TRBJ1-2; D not resolved. This CDR3 has 12 residues. CDR1 is LGHNT, CDR2 FRNRAP, per germline. Trimming took 4 bases from V and 7 from J, leaving 10 bases between them. This CDR3 is CASGSAGSGYTF. The CDR3 DNA sequence: TGTGCTAGTGGTTCAGCGGGCTCTGGCTACACCTTC.

This rearrangement joins TRBV27 to TRBJ1-6, with D maybe TRBD1 (5 bases). Germline V gene sequence: CDR1 MNHEY, CDR2 SMNVEV (reference sequence). CDR3 length: 14 amino acids. The V and J ends lost 4 bases and 10 bases respectively, with 14 bases between them. The DNA of the CDR3 is TGTGCCAGCAGTTCTGGAACAGGAAGATCACCCCTCCACTTT. Its protein is CASSSGTGRSPLHF.

V gene TRBV5-5 combines with J gene TRBJ2-7; TRBD2 is a possible D gene (6 bases). Trimming pared 2 bases from V and 0 bases from J, leaving 9 bases between. CDR3 size: 14 residues. From germline, CDR1 is SGHKS and CDR2 YYEKEE (reference sequence). The CDR3 DNA reads as TGTGCCAGCAGCTTAGGGACTGCCTCCTACGAGCAGTACTTC. It codes for CASSLGTASYEQYF.

V usage is TRBV9 and J usage is TRBJ2-7, with 8 bases fitting TRBD1. This CDR3 has 14 amino acids. Germline trimming cut 0 bases from V and 6 bases from J; bases unmatched to any gene: 5. CDR1 is SGDLS, CDR2 YYNGEE, per germline. This chain's CDR3 is CASSVEGQGSEQYF. CDR3 sequence (DNA): TGTGCCAGCAGCGTAGAAGGACAGGGTTCCGAGCAGTACTTC.

This clone was counted at least ten times. The CDR3 bases are TGCGCCAGCAGCCTCCCATACAGGGGTTTGAACACTGAAGCTTTCTTT. This translates into CASSLPYRGLNTEAFF. This chain links TRBV4-1 with TRBJ1-1, with TRBD1 matching 7 bases. The CDR3 loop spans 16 amino acids. V trimming: 4 bases; J trimming: 0 bases; junction bases outside the gene matches: 8. Germline CDR1 MGHRA, CDR2 YSYEKL.

The chain has TRBV7-9 and TRBJ1-2; D call uncertain. CDR1 and CDR2 from the germline V gene are SEHNR and FQNEAQ (reference sequence). V gave up 1 base and J gave up 7 bases, with 13 bases separating them. The CDR3 consists of 14 residues. CDR3 sequence: CASSLGLSARGYTF. CDR3 sequence (DNA): TGTGCCAGCAGCTTAGGGTTATCCGCGCGTGGCTACACCTTC. The full variable domain, rest sourced from reference TRBV7-9 and TRBJ1-2, is DTGVSQNPRHKITKRGQNVTFRCDPISEHNRLYWYRQTLGQGPEFLTYFQNEAQLEKSRLLSDRFSAERPKGSFSTLEIQRTEQGDSAMYLCASSLGLSARGYTFGSGTRLTVV.

The CDR3 sequence: CAWSLRLAGYEQYF. The DNA for the CDR3 is TGTGCCTGGAGTTTGCGACTAGCAGGCTACGAGCAGTACTTC. This chain uses TRBV30 with TRBJ2-7; 7 bases fit TRBD2. In germline, CDR1 is GTSNPN, CDR2 SVGIG (reference sequence). The J segment lost 3 bases and the V segment lost 2 bases, leaving 7 bases of the junction unmatched. This CDR3 region has 14 residues. Complete variable domain (other parts from reference TRBV30 and TRBJ2-7): SQTIHQWPATLVQPVGSPLSLECTVEGTSNPNLYWYRQAAGRGLQLLFYSVGIGQISSEVPQNLSASRPQDRQFILSSKKLLLSDSGFYLCAWSLRLAGYEQYFGPGTRLTVT.

This chain joins TRBV5-8 and TRBJ1-5, with 7 bases matching TRBD1. The CDR3 has 14 residues. After removal of 4 bases from V and 4 bases from J, the junction contained 5 bases not matched to a gene. The germline gives CDR1 SGHTS, CDR2 YDEGEE. In DNA, the CDR3 is TGTGCCAGCAGCGAAAAACAGGGGAATCAGCCCCAGCATTTT. It codes for CASSEKQGNQPQHF.

This chain links TRBV27 with TRBJ2-7; TRBD2 matches 11 bases. Germline CDR1 MNHEY, CDR2 SMNVEV (reference sequence). The trim removed 4 bases at V and 3 bases at J, leaving 14 bases unmatched. The CDR3 has 18 residues. The chain's CDR3 is CASSSANGETSGDYEQYF. The CDR3 bases are TGTGCCAGCAGTTCCGCCAACGGGGAGACTAGCGGGGACTACGAGCAGTACTTC.

The table lists this clone with a few counts. This rearrangement joins TRBV18 to TRBJ2-2; D is uncertain. Germline lookup yields CDR1 KGHSH and CDR2 LQKENI. V was cut by 3 bases and J by 1 base, with 9 bases left in between. This CDR3 is 15 amino acids long. In DNA, the CDR3 is TGTGCCAGCTCACCCCGAAGACAGAACACCGGGGAGCTGTTTTTT. This translates into CASSPRRQNTGELFF. Full variable domain (rest looked up from reference TRBV18 and TRBJ2-2): NAGVMQNPRHLVRRRGQEARLRCSPMKGHSHVYWYRQLPEEGLKFMVYLQKENIIDESGMPKERFSAEFPKEGPSILRIQQVVRGDSAAYFCASSPRRQNTGELFFGEGSRLTVL.

The chain joins TRBV10-3 to TRBJ2-2; 7 bases map to TRBD1. The CDR3 is made up of 19 amino acids. From germline, CDR1 is ENHRY and CDR2 SYGVKD. V shed 5 bases, J shed 3 bases, and the junction held 18 bases outside the gene matches. The CDR3, as DNA: TGTGCCATCAGTCGACGGACAGGCCTCCTACAGAGGGACACCGGGGAGCTGTTTTTT. Encoded protein: CAISRRTGLLQRDTGELFF.

The chain joins TRBV7-9 to TRBJ1-3; no definite D call. This CDR3 spans 10 amino acids. Deletions cut 5 bases from V and 10 bases from J, with 6 bases between. Germline V CDR1 and CDR2: SEHNR, FQNEAQ (reference sequence). This CDR3 reads CASSDITIYF. CDR3 DNA: TGTGCCAGCAGCGACATAACCATATATTTT.